This T cell receptor beta chain was found in a study of blood T cell repertoires in COVID-19. For the study at large: Nucleic acid was either cDNA or gDNA, and it came from T cells, B-cell-depleted T cells, or PBMCs.

Enrolled through a virtual design, the participants were between roughly 18 and 90 years of age and came from about two dozen US areas. Donors of Cohort 3 who recovered were those that had two negative PCRs, clearance, or symptom resolution. V lost 3 bases and J lost 1; bases outside the gene matches: 8. The CDR3 is 17 residues long. Germline CDR1 is MGHRA and CDR2 is YSYEKL. As processed by the authors: Reference gene primers were amplified, and this amplification served to estimate nucleated cell counts. Clones were read by immunoSEQ multiplex PCR, and TCRdb kept only the in-frame ones, dropping some. V and J calls and clone size are those listed in that table; D and trimming were worked out from the DNA. The top ten hold less than 2% of the sample, which has some 390,000 clones, over 85% seen once.

This receptor was obtained from a woman in her twenties or thirties who had recovered from COVID-19. Sequencing input: PBMCs or T cells enriched from blood (not recorded which). The chain recombines TRBV4-1 with TRBJ2-2; the match to TRBD2 covers 7 bases. The CDR3 nucleotides read TGCGCCAGCAGCCATCCGAATAGCGGGTTGAACACCGGGGAGCTGTTTTTT. The encoded protein is CASSHPNSGLNTGELFF.